The present entry profiles one T cell receptor beta chain with its context. Its antigen remains unknown. In the PCR, 60 Vbeta and 13 Jbeta primers were used. Some clones are missing from TCRdb's copy, which holds only in-frame ones; the method was immunoSEQ multiplex PCR. The profile shows about 45,000 clones, about two thirds of them singletons. These data belong to a study of cytomegalovirus exposure and HLA in healthy donors. Study context: Earlier, roughly 120 million unique TCR beta sequences were recovered from approximately 180 million T cells by an analysis.

Study results and caveats: It was only CMV serostatus that was available as immune exposure information.

The V gene's germline CDR1 is SGHAT and CDR2 FQNNGV. Losses at the gene ends were 5 bases for V and 10 bases for J; bases not matched to a gene: 10. This CDR3 spans 14 amino acids. Material for sequencing was PBMCs. The gene calls are TRBV11-2 and TRBJ1-4; 7 positions match TRBD1. This clonotype was obtained from a woman aged 25-40 years in good health and CMV-seronegative. Here the CDR3 DNA reads TGTGCCAGCAGCCTCGAACCAGGGGGGAGAAAACTGTTTTTT. As protein: CASSLEPGGRKLFF.